This TCR beta chain came from a study of regulatory and conventional T cells in RAG deficiency (dated 2017 in TCRdb). In the study overall: Autoimmunity is frequently seen with hypomorphic RAG mutations in combined immunodeficiency or atypical SCID. High-throughput TCR beta sequencing was used to compare the repertoire diversity and composition of Treg, conventional CD4+ and CD8+ T cells between RAG-deficient patients and healthy controls.

The study included eight patients with RAG deficiency, of whom one had SCID, two had Omenn syndrome and five had combined immunodeficiency or atypical SCID. Before genomic DNA extraction, CD8+ T cells lacking CD4 were purified from blood. From the germline V gene, CDR1 is MGHRA and CDR2 is YSYEKL. V trim: 4 bases; J trim: 6 bases; unmatched bases: 8. The cysteine opens and the phenylalanine closes a CDR3 of 14 amino acids. Just the 42-base CDR3 DNA is kept, in frame starting at base 1. To prepare the library, the immunoSEQ multiplex PCR assay was applied. Genomic DNA from the sorted T-cell subsets was used to amplify rearranged TCR beta chain products, which were then sequenced. The paper's data handling went like this. Shannon entropy and Simpson indices were used to measure how diverse the repertoire of productive TCR beta rearrangements was. Clonal expansion was assessed using the summed frequency of the 100 most abundant productive TCR beta clonotypes among total reads. The TRB repertoires were evaluated with a self-reactivity index based on amino acid usage at CDR3beta positions 6 and 7. Two-way ANOVA was applied to the repertoire analyses, whereas Student t or Mann-Whitney tests were applied to the flow cytometric analyses. TCRdb re-hosts the immuneACCESS table, in-frame sequences only. Its copies lack some clones; in the studies checked, an unresolved V gene accounts for under half of them, and the cause for the rest is not known. The DNA gave D and trimming, while V, J and clone size come from that table. A total of under 7,000 clones appear in this sample, 85% to 95% of them only once. The ten largest clonotypes hold roughly half of the sample.

What the study reported, not specific to this receptor: Compared with controls, Omenn syndrome and CID/AS patients had 80 to 100-fold fewer unique TCR beta sequences in Treg cells, but only approximately 9.7-fold fewer in the other subsets. In Omenn syndrome patients, sorted CD25-high CD127-low cells may represent peripherally activated cells rather than bona fide Treg cells. All patient T-cell subsets had shorter CDR3 lengths; Omenn syndrome patients showed >85% Treg-Tconv repertoire overlap at nucleotide and amino acid level. Compared with control T-cell subpopulations, RAG-deficient patients had much lower Shannon entropy and higher Simpson indices. Some T-cell subset analyses were not performed for some subjects.

This clone is described as hyperexpanded (1% or more). Its specific antigen is unknown. Qualities for individual bases were not recorded, and no much larger clone is one base off. The sequenced sample was CD8+ T cells sorted from blood. The origin of this receptor is a human donor with RAG deficiency presenting as severe combined immunodeficiency. The chain joins TRBV4-1 to TRBJ1-2; TRBD1 matches 7 bases in the middle. DNA sequence: TGCGCCAGCAGCCCGATACAGGGGAGGGATGGCTACACCTTC. It specifies CASSPIQGRDGYTF.